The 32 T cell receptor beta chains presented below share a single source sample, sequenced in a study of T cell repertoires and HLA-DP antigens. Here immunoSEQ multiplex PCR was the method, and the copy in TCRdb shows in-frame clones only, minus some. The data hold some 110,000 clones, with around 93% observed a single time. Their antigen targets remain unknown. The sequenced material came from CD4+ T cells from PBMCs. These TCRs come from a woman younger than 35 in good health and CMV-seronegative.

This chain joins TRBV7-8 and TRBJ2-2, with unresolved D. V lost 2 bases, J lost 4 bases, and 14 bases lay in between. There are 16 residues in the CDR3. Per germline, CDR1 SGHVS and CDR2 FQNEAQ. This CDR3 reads CASSLKTATLTGELFF. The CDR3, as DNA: TGTGCCAGCAGCTTAAAAACAGCTACCCTCACCGGGGAGCTGTTTTTT.

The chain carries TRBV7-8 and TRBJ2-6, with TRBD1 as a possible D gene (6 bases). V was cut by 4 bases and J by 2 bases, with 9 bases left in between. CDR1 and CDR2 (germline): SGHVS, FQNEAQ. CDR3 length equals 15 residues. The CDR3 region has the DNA TGTGCCAGCAGCTCTTCAGGGGCTGGGGCCAACGTCCTGACTTTC. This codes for CASSSSGAGANVLTF.

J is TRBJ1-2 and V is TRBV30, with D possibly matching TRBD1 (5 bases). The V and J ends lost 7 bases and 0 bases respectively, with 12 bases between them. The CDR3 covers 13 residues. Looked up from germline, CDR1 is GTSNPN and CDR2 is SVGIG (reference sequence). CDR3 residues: CALDPGANYGYTF. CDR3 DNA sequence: TGTGCCTTAGACCCGGGGGCTAACTATGGCTACACCTTC.

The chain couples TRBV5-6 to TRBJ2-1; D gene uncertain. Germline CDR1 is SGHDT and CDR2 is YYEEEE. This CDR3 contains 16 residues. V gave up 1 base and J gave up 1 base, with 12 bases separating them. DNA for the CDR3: TGTGCCAGCAGCTTGTTTGGCGATTGGTCCTACAATGAGCAGTTCTTC. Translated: CASSLFGDWSYNEQFF.

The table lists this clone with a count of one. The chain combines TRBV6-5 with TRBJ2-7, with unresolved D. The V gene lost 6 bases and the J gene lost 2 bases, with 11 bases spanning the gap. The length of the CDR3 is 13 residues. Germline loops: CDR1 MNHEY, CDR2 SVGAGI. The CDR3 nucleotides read TGTGCCAGCAGGTCGGAGAAGACCTACGAGCAGTACTTC. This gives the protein CASRSEKTYEQYF.

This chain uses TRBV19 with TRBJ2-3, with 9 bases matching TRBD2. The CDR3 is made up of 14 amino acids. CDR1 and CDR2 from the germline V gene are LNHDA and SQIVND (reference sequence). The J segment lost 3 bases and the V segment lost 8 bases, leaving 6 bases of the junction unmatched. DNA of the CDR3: TGTGCCAGTCTAGCGGGAAAGGCGACAGATACGCAGTATTTT. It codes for CASLAGKATDTQYF.

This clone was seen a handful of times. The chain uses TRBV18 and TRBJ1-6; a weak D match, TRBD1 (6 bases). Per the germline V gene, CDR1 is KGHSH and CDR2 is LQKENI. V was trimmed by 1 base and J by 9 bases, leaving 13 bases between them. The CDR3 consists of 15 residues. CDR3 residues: CASSPLEQGGSPLHF. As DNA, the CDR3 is TGTGCCAGCTCACCACTGGAACAGGGTGGTTCACCCCTCCACTTT.

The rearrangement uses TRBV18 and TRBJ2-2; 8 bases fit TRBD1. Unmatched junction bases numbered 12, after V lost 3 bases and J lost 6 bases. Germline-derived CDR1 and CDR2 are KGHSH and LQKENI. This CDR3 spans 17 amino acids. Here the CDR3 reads CASSPLADRVRAGELFF. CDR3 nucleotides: TGTGCCAGCTCACCCCTCGCGGACAGGGTACGCGCCGGGGAGCTGTTTTTT.

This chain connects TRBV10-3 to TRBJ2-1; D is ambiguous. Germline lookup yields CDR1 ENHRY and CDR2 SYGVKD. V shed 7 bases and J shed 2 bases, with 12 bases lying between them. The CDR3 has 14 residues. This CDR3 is CAINAGPTYNEQFF. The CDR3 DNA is TGTGCCATCAACGCCGGGCCCACCTACAATGAGCAGTTCTTC.

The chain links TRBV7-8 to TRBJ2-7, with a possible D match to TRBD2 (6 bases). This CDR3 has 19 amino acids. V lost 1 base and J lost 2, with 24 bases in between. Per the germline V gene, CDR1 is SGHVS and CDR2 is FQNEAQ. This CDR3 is CASSLVGGGGFDFPYEQYF. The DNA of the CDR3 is TGTGCCAGCAGCTTAGTCGGGGGTGGAGGGTTCGATTTCCCCTACGAGCAGTACTTC. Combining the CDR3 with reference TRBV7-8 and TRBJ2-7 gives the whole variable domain GAGVSQSPRYKVAKRGQDVALRCDPISGHVSLFWYQQALGQGPEFLTYFQNEAQLDKSGLPSDRFFAERPEGSVSTLKIQRTQQEDSAVYLCASSLVGGGGFDFPYEQYFGPGTRLTVT.

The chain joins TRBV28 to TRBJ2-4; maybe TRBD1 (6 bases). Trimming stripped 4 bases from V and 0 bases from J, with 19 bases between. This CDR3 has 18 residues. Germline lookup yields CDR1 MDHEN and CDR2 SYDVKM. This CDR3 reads CASSSRTGKREAKNIQYF. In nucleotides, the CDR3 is TGTGCCAGCAGTTCTCGAACAGGGAAACGGGAAGCCAAAAACATTCAGTACTTC.

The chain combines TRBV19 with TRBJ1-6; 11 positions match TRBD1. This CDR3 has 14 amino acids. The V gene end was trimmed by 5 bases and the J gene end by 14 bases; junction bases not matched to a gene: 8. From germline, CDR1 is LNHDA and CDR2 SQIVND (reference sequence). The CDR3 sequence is CASSAGDRGTALHF. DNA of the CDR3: TGTGCCAGTAGTGCCGGGGACAGGGGGACGGCCCTCCACTTT.

CDR3 amino acids: CASSPGPDSRSYF. The CDR3 DNA reads as TGTGCCAGTAGCCCGGGCCCCGACTCCAGGTCGTATTTT. J is TRBJ2-3 and V is TRBV19; D is uncertain. The V end lost 6 bases, the J end lost 14 bases, and 21 bases lay between the germline ends. Germline V gene lookup returns CDR1 LNHDA and CDR2 SQIVND (reference sequence). The CDR3 sequence is 13 residues long.

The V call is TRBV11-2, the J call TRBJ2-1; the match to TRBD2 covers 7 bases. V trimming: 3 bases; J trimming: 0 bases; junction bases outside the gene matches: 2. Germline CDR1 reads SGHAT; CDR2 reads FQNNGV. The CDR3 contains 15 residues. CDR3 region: CASSFGGGSYNEQFF. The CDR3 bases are TGTGCCAGCAGCTTCGGCGGGGGCTCCTACAATGAGCAGTTCTTC.

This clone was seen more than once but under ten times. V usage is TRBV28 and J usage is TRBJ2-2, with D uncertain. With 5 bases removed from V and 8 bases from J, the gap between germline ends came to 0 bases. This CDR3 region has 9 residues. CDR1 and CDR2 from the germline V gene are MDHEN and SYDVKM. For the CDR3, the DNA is TGTGCCAGCAGTGGGGAGCTGTTTTTT. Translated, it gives CASSGELFF.

CDR3 DNA sequence: TGCAGCGTTGAGGACAGGGGGAAGAACACTGAAGCTTTCTTT. It yields the protein CSVEDRGKNTEAFF. The V call is TRBV29-1, the J call TRBJ1-1; 10 bases map to TRBD1. With V trimmed by 3 bases and J by 1 base, 2 bases remained unmatched. The germline V gene has CDR1 SQVTM and CDR2 ANQGSEA. This CDR3 has 14 amino acids.

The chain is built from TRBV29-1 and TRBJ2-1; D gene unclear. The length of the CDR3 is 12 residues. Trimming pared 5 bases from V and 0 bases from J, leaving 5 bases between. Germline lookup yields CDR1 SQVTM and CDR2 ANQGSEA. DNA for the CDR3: TGCAGCGTTTCCATCTCCTACAATGAGCAGTTCTTC. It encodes CSVSISYNEQFF.

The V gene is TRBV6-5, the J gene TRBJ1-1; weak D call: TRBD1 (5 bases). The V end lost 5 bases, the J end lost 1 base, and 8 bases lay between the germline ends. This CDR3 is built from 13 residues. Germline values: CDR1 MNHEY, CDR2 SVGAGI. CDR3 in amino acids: CASSPGGNTEAFF. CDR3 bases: TGTGCCAGCAGTCCCGGGGGGAACACTGAAGCTTTCTTT.

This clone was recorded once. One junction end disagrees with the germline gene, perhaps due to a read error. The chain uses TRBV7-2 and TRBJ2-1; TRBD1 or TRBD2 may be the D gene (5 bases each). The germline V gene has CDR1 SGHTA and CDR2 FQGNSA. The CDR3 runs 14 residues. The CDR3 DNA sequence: TGTGCCAGCACCTTAGGGACCTCCTACAATGAGCAGTTCTTC. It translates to CASTLGTSYNEQFF.

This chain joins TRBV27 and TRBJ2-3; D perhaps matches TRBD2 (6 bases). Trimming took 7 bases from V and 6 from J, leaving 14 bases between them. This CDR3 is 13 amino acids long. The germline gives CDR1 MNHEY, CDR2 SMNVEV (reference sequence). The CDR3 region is CASKVSGVDTQYF. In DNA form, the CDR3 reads TGTGCCAGCAAGGTTAGCGGCGTCGATACGCAGTATTTT.

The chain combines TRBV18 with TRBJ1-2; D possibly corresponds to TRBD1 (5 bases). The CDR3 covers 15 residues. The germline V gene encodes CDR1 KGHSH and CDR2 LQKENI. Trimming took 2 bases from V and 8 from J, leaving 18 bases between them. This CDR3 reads CASSPIGARASGYTF. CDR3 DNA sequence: TGTGCCAGCTCACCAATTGGCGCCAGGGCCTCCGGCTACACCTTC.

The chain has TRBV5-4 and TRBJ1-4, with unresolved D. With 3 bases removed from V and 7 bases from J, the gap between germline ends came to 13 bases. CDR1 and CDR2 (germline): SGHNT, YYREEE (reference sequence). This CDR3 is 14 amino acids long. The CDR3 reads CASSSTLVGEKLFF. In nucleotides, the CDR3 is TGTGCCAGCAGCTCTACCCTGGTGGGTGAAAAACTGTTTTTT.

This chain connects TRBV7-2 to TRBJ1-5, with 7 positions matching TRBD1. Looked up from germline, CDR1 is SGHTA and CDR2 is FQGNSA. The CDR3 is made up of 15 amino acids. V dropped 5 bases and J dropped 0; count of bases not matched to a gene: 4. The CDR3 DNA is TGTGCCAGCAGCAGACAGGGAAATAGCAATCAGCCCCAGCATTTT. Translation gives CASSRQGNSNQPQHF. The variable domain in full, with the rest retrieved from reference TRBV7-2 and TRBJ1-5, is GAGVSQSPSNKVTEKGKDVELRCDPISGHTALYWYRQSLGQGLEFLIYFQGNSAPDKSGLPSDRFSAERTGGSVSTLTIQRTQQEDSAVYLCASSRQGNSNQPQHFGDGTRLSIL.

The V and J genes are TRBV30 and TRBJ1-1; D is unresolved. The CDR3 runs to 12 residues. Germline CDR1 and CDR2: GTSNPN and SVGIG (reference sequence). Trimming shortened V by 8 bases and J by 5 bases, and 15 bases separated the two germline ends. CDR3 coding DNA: TGTGCCCAGGAGGGCGCGGGGACTGAAGCTTTCTTT. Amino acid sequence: CAQEGAGTEAFF. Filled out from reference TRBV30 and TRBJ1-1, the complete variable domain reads SQTIHQWPATLVQPVGSPLSLECTVEGTSNPNLYWYRQAAGRGLQLLFYSVGIGQISSEVPQNLSASRPQDRQFILSSKKLLLSDSGFYLCAQEGAGTEAFFGQGTRLTVV.

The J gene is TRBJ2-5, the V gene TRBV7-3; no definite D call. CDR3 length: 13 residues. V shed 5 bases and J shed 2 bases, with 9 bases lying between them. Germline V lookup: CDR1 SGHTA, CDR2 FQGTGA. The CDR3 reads CASSPSGQETQYF. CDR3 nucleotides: TGTGCCAGCAGCCCTAGTGGGCAAGAGACCCAGTACTTC.

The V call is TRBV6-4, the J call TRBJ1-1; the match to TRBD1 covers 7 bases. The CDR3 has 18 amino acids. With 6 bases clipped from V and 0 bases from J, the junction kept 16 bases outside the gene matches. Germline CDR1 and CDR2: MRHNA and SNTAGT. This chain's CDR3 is CASSFKGQPSPMNTEAFF. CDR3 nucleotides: TGTGCCAGCAGCTTCAAGGGACAGCCTTCTCCTATGAACACTGAAGCTTTCTTT.

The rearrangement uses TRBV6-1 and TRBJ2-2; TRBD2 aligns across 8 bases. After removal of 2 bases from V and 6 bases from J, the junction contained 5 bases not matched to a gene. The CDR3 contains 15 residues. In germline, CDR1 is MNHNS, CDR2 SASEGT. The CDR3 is CASSERKRGSGELFF. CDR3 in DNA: TGTGCCAGCAGTGAAAGGAAGCGGGGGTCCGGGGAGCTGTTTTTT.

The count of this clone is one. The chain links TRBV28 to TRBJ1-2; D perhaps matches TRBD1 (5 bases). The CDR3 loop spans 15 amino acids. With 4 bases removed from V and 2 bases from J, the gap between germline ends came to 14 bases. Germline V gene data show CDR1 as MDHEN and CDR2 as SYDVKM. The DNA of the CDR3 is TGTGCCAGCAGTTCGGGACTCTATCCCAACTATGGCTACACCTTC. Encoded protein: CASSSGLYPNYGYTF.

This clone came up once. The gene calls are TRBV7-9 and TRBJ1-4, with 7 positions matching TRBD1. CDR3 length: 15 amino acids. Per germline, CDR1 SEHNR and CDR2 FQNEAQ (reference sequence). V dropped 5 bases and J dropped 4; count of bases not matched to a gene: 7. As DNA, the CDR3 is TGTGCCAGCAGCCGATACAGGGGAGGTAATGAAAAACTGTTTTTT. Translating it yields CASSRYRGGNEKLFF.

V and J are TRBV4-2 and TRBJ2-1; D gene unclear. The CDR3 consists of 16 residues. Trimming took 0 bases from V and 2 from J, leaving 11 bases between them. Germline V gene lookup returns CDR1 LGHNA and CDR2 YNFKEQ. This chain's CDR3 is CASSQDLLGPYNEQFF. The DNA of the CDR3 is TGTGCCAGCAGCCAAGATTTGCTAGGCCCCTACAATGAGCAGTTCTTC.

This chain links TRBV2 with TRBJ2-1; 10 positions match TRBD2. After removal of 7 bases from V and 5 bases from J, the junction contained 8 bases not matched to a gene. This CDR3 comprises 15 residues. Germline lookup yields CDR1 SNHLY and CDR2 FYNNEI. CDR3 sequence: CASNTGLARNNEQFF. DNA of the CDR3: TGTGCCAGCAATACGGGACTAGCGAGGAACAATGAGCAGTTCTTC.

The DNA for the CDR3 is TGTGCCAGCAGTCCGACTAGCGGGGGCTACGAGCAGTACTTC. Translation: CASSPTSGGYEQYF. The chain couples TRBV27 to TRBJ2-7; 12 bases align to TRBD2. The CDR3 covers 14 residues. With V trimmed by 5 bases and J by 3 bases, 2 bases remained unmatched. Looked up from germline, CDR1 is MNHEY and CDR2 is SMNVEV (reference sequence).